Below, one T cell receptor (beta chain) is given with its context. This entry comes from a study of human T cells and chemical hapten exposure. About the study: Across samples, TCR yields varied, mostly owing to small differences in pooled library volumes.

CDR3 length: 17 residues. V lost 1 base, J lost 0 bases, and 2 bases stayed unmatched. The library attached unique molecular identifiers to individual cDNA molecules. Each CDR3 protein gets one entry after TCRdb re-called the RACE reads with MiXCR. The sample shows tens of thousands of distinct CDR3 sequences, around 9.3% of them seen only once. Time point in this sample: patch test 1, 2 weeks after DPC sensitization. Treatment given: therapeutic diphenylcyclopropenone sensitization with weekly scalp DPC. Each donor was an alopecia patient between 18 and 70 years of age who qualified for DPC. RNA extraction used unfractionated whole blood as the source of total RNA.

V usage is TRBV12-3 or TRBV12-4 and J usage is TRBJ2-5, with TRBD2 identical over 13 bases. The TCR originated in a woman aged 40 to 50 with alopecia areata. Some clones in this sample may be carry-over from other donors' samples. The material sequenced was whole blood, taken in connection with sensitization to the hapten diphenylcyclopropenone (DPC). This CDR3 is CASSLVGLAGNQETQYF. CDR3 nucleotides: TGTGCCAGCAGTTTAGTGGGACTAGCGGGGAACCAAGAGACCCAGTACTTC.